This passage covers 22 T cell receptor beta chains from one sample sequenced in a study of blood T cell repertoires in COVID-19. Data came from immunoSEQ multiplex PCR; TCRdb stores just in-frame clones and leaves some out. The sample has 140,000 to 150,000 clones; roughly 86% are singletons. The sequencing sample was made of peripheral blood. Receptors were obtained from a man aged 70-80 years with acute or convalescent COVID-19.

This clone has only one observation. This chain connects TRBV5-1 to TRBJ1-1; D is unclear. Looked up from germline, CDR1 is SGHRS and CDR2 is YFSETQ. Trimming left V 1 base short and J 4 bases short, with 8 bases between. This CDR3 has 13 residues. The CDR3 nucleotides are TGCGCCAGCAGCTTGACAGATTCCACTGAAGCTTTCTTT. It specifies CASSLTDSTEAFF.

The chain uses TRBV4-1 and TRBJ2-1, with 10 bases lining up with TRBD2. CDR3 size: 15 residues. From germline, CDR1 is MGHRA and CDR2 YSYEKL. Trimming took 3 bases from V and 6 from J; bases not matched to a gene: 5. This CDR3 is CASSHKREGRNEQFF. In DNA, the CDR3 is TGCGCCAGCAGCCATAAGCGGGAGGGCCGCAATGAGCAGTTCTTC.

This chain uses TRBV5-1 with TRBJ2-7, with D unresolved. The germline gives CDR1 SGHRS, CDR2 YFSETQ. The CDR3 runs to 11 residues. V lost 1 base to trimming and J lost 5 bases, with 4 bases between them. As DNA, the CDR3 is TGCGCCAGCAGCTTGTCCGACGAGCAGTACTTC. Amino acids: CASSLSDEQYF.

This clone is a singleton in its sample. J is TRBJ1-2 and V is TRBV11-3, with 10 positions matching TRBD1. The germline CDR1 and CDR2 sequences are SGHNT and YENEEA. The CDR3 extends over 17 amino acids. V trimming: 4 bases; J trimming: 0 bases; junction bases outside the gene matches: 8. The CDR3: CASSSLTTGGANYGYTF. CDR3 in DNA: TGTGCCAGCAGCTCTCTTACGACAGGGGGCGCTAACTATGGCTACACCTTC.

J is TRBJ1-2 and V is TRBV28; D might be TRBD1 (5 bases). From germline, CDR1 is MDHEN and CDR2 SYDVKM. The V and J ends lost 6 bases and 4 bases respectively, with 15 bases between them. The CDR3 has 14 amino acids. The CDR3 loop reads CASRKPQGSYGYTF. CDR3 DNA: TGTGCCAGCAGAAAACCCCAGGGATCCTATGGCTACACCTTC.

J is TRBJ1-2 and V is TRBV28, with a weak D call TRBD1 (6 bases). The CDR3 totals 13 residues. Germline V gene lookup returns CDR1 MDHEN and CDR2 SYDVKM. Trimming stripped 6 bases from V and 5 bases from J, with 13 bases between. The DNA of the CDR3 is TGTGCCAGCAGGCCGGGACATCAATATGGCTACACCTTC. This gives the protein CASRPGHQYGYTF.

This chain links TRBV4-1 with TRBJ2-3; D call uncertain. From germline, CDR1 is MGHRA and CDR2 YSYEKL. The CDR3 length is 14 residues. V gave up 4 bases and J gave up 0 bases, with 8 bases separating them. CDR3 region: CASSRAVSTDTQYF. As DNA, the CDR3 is TGCGCCAGCAGCCGTGCGGTTAGCACAGATACGCAGTATTTT.

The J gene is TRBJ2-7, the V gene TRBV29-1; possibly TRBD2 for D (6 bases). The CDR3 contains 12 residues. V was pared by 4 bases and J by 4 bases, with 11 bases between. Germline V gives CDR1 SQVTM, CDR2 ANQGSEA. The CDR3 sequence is CSVGGGMYEQYF. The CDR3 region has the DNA TGCAGCGTTGGTGGAGGGATGTACGAGCAGTACTTC.

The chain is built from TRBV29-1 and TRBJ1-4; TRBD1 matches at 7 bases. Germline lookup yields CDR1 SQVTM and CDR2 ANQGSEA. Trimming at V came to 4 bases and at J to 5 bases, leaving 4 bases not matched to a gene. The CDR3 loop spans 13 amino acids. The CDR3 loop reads CSVAGQENEKLFF. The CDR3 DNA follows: TGCAGCGTTGCCGGACAGGAGAATGAAAAACTGTTTTTT.

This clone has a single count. Here the CDR3 reads CASSQGVQGVSEAFF. CDR3 coding DNA: TGCGCCAGCAGCCAAGGAGTCCAGGGCGTCTCTGAAGCTTTCTTT. The chain has TRBV4-1 and TRBJ1-1; TRBD1 is a possible D gene (5 bases). Looked up from germline, CDR1 is MGHRA and CDR2 is YSYEKL. The ends were cut back, 1 base at V and 6 bases at J, with 15 bases in the middle. The CDR3 extends over 15 amino acids.

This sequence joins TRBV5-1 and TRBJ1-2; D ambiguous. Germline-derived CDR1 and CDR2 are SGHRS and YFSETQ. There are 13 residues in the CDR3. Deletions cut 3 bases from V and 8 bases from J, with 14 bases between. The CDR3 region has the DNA TGCGCCAGCAGCTCCCCCCCCGCGTTGGGCTACACCTTC. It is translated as CASSSPPALGYTF.

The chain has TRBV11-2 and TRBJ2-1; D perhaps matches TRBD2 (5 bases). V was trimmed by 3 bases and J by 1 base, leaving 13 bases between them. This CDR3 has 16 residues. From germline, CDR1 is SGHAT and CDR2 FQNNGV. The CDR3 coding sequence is TGTGCCAGCAGCTTCGATGCGGGCGGTTCCTACAATGAGCAGTTCTTC. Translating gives CASSFDAGGSYNEQFF. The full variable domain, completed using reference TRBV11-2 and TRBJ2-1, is EAGVAQSPRYKIIEKRQSVAFWCNPISGHATLYWYQQILGQGPKLLIQFQNNGVVDDSQLPKDRFSAERLKGVDSTLKIQPAKLEDSAVYLCASSFDAGGSYNEQFFGPGTRLTVL.

The CDR3 reads CASSLGQGGYGEKLFF. The CDR3 region has the DNA TGCGCCAGCAGCTTGGGACAGGGGGGATATGGTGAAAAACTGTTTTTT. The V and J genes are TRBV5-1 and TRBJ1-4, with TRBD1 matching over 9 bases. V lost 0 bases to trimming and J lost 7 bases; unmatched junction nucleotides: 7. Germline V lookup: CDR1 SGHRS, CDR2 YFSETQ. The CDR3 contains 16 residues.

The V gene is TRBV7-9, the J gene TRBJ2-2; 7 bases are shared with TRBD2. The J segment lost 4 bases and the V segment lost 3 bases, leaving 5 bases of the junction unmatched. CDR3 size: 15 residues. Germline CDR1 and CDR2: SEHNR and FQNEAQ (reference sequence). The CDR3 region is CASSFTSAPTGELFF. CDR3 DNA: TGTGCCAGCAGCTTCACTAGCGCACCCACCGGGGAGCTGTTTTTT.

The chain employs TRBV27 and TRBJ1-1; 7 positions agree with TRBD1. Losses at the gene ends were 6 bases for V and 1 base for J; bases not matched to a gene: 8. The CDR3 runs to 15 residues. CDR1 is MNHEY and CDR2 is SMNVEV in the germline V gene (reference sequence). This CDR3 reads CASRSDRVGNTEAFF. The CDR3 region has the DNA TGTGCCAGCAGGAGTGACAGGGTTGGGAACACTGAAGCTTTCTTT.

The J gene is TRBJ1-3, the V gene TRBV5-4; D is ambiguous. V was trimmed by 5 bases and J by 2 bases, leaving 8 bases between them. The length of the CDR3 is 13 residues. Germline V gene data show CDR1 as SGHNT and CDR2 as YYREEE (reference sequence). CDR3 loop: CASSRETGNTIYF. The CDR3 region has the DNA TGTGCCAGCAGTCGGGAAACTGGAAACACCATATATTTT.

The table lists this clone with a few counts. CDR3 residues: CASSGVEGLTNEKLFF. CDR3 DNA: TGTGCCAGTAGTGGAGTAGAAGGCCTCACTAATGAAAAACTGTTTTTT. V and J are TRBV19 and TRBJ1-4; D unclear. V lost 5 bases and J 2 bases, leaving 15 bases between the germline ends. Germline V gives CDR1 LNHDA, CDR2 SQIVND (reference sequence). The CDR3 runs 16 residues.

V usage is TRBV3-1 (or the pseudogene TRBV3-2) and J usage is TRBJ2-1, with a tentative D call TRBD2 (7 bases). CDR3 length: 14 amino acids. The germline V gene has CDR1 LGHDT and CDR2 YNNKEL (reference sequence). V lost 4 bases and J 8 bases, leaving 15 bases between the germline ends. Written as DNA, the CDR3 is TGTGCCAGCAGCCGAAGGGGGGGGCTCTATGAGCAGTTCTTC. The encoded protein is CASSRRGGLYEQFF.

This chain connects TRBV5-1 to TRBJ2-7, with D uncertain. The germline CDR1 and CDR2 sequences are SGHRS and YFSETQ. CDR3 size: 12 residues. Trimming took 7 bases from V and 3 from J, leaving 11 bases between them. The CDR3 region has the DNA TGCGCCAGCGGAGACCAGCGCTACGAGCAGTACTTC. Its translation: CASGDQRYEQYF.

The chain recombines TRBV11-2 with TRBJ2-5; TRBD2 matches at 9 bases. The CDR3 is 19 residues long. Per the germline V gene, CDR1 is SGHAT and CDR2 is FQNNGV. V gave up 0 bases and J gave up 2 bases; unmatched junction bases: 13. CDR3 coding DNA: TGTGCCAGCAGCTTAGATGGGGCTAGCGGGGCGCCGTATCAAGAGACCCAGTACTTC. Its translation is CASSLDGASGAPYQETQYF.

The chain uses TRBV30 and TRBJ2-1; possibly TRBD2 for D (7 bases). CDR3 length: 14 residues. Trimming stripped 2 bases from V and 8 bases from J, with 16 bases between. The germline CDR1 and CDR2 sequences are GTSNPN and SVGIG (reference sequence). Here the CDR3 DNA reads TGTGCCTGGAGTAGAGGAGGGGGGGCGGATGAGCAGTTCTTC. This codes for CAWSRGGGADEQFF.

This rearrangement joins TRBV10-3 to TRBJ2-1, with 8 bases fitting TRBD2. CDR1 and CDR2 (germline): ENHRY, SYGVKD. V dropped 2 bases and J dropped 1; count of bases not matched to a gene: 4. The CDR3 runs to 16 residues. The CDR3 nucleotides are TGTGCCATCAGTGAGCGGAGCGGGAGTTCCTACAATGAGCAGTTCTTC. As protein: CAISERSGSSYNEQFF.